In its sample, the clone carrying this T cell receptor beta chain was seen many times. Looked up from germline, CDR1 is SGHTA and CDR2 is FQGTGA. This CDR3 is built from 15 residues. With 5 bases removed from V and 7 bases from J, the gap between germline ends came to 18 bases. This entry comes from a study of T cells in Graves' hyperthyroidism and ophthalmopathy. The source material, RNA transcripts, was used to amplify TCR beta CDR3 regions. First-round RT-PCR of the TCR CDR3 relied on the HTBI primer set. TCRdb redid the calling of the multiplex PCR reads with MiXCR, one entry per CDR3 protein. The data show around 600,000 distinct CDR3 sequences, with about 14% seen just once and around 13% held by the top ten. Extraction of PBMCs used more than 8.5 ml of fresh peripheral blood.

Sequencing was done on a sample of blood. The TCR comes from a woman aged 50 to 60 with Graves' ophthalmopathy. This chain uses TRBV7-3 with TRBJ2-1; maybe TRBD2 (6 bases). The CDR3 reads CASSPHRGLGNEQFF. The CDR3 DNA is TGTGCCAGCAGCCCGCATCGGGGGTTGGGGAATGAGCAGTTCTTC.